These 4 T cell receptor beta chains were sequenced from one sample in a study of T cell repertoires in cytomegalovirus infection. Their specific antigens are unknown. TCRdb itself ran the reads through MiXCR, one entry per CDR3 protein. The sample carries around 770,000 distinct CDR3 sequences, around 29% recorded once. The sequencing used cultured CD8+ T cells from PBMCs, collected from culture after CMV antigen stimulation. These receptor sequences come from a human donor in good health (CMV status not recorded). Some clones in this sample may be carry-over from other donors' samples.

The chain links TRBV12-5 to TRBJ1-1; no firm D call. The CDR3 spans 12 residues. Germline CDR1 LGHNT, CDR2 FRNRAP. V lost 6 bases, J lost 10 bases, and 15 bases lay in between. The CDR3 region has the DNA TGTGCTAGTGGCCCCCAGCCCGACGGAGCTTTCTTT. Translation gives CASGPQPDGAFF.

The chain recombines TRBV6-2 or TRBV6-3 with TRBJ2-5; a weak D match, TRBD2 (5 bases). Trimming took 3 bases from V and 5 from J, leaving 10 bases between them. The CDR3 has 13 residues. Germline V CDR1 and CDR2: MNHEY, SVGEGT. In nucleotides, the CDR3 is TGTGCCAGCAGTTATGGAGGTCTGGAGACCCAGTACTTC. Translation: CASSYGGLETQYF.

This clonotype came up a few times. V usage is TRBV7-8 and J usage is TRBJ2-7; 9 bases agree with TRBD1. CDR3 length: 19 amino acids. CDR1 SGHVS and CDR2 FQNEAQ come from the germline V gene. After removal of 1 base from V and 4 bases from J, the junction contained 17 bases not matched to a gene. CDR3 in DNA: TGTGCCAGCAGCTTAGTACGGACAGGGGAACTAACGCAGAGGTACGAGCAGTACGTC. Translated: CASSLVRTGELTQRYEQYV.

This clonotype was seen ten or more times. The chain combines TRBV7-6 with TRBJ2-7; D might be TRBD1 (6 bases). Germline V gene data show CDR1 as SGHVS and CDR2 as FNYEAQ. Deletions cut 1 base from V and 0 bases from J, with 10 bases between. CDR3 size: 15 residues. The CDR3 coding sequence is TGTGCCAGCAGCTTAGAACAGGGTAGCTCCTACGAGCAGTACTTC. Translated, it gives CASSLEQGSSYEQYF.